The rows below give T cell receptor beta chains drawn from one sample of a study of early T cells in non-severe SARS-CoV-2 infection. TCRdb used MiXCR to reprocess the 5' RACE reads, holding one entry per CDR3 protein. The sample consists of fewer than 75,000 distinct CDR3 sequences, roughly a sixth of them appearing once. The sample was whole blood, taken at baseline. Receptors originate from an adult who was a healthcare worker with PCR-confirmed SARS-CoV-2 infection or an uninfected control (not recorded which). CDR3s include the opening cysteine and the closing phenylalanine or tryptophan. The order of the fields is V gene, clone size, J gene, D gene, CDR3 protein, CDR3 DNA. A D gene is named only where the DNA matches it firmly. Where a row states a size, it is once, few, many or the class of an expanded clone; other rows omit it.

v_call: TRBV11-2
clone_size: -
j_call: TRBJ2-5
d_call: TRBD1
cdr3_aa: CASSERPTGRETQYF
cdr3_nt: TGTGCCAGCAGCGAGCGCCCGACAGGGAGAGAGACCCAGTACTTC

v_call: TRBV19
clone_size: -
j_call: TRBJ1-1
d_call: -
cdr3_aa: CASSFQGRTEAFF
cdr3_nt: TGTGCCAGTAGTTTTCAGGGCCGGACTGAAGCTTTCTTT

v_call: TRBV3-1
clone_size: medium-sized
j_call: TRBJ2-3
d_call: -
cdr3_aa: CASSQGNTDTQYF
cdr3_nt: TGTGCCAGCAGCCAAGGGAACACAGATACGCAGTATTTT

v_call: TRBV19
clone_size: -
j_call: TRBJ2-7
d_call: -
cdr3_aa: CASSTRGEQYF
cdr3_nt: TGTGCCAGTAGTACCCGGGGGGAGCAGTACTTC

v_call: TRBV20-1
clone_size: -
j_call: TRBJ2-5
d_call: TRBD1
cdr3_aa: CSARRDRGSQETQYF
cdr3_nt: TGCAGTGCTAGGCGCGACAGGGGGAGTCAAGAGACCCAGTACTTC

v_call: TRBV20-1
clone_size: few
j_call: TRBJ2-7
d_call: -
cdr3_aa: CSAQLAGSSYEQYF
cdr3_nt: TGCAGTGCCCAGCTGGCGGGAAGCTCCTACGAGCAGTACTTC

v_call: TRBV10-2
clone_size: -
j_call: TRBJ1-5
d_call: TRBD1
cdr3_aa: CASADRYNQPQHF
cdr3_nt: TGCGCCAGCGCGGACAGGTACAATCAGCCCCAGCATTTT

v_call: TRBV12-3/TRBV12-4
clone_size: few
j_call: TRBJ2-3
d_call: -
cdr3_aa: CASSFVDTQYF
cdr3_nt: TGTGCCAGCAGTTTTGTAGATACGCAGTATTTT

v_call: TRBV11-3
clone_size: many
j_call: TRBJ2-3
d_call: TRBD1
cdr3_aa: CASSQQGSTQYF
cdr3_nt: TGTGCCAGCAGCCAACAGGGGTCTACGCAGTATTTT

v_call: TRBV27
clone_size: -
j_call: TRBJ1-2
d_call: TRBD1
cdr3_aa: CASSPQLTGLEHYGYTF
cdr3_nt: TGTGCCAGCAGTCCCCAACTGACAGGGCTTGAGCACTATGGCTACACCTTC

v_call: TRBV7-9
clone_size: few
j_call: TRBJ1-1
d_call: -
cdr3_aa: CASSFGVGEAFF
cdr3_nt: TGTGCCAGCAGCTTTGGGGTAGGGGAAGCTTTCTTT

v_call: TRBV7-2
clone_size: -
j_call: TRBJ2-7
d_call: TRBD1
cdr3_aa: CASSPGTGTREQYF
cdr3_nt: TGTGCCAGCAGCCCCGGGACAGGGACTCGCGAGCAGTACTTC

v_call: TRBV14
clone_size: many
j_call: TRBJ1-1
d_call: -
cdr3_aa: CASSQLTGVNTEAFF
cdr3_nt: TGTGCCAGCAGCCAATTAACGGGAGTGAACACTGAAGCTTTCTTT

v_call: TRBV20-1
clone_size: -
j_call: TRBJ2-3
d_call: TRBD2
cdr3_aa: CSASLIAGGSTDTQYF
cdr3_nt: TGCAGTGCTAGCCTCATAGCGGGGGGGAGCACAGATACGCAGTATTTT

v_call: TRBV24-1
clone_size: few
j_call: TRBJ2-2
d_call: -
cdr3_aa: CATSTERFGELFF
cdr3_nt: TGTGCCACCAGCACAGAGCGGTTTGGGGAGCTGTTTTTT

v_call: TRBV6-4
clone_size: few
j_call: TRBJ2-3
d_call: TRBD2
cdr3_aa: CASSDSSSGGPDTQYF
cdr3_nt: TGTGCCAGCAGTGACTCGAGTAGCGGGGGACCAGATACGCAGTATTTT

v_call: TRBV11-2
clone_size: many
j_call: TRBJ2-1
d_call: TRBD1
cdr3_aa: CASSLKGADNEQFF
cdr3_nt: TGTGCCAGCAGCTTAAAGGGGGCGGACAATGAGCAGTTCTTC

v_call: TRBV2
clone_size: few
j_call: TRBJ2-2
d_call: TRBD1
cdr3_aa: CASRKRDSNTGELFF
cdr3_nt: TGTGCCAGCAGAAAACGGGACAGTAACACCGGGGAGCTGTTTTTT

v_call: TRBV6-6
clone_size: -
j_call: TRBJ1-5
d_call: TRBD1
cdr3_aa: CASSWGQGNQPQHF
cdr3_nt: TGTGCCAGCAGTTGGGGACAGGGGAATCAGCCCCAGCATTTT

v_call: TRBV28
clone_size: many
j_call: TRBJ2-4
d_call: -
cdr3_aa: CGDGIQYF
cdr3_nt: TGTGGCGATGGCATTCAGTACTTC

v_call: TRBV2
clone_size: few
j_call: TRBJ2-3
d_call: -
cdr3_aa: CASSEVGGSTDTQYF
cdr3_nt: TGTGCCAGCAGTGAAGTCGGGGGCTCGACAGATACGCAGTATTTT

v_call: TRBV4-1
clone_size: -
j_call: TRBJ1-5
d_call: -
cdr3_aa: CASSQDRGVQPQHF
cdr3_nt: TGCGCCAGCAGCCAAGATAGGGGGGTTCAGCCCCAGCATTTT

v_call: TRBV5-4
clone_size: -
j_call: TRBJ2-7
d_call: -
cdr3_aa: CASSLGPESEQYF
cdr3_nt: TGTGCCAGCAGCTTGGGTCCGGAGAGCGAGCAGTACTTC

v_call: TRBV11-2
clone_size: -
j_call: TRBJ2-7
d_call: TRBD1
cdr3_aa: CASSSWPDRGSSYEQYF
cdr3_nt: TGTGCCAGCAGCTCGTGGCCCGACAGGGGGTCTTCCTACGAGCAGTACTTC

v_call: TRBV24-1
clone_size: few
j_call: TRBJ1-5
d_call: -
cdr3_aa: CATSGQENQPQHF
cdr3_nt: TGTGCCACCAGTGGTCAGGAAAATCAGCCCCAGCATTTT

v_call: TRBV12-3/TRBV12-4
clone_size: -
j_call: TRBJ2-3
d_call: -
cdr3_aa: CASSIGTDTQYF
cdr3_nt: TGTGCCAGCAGCATTGGAACAGATACGCAGTATTTT

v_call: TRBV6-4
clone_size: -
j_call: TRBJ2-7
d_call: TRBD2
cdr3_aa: CASSERAGGSYEQYF
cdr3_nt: TGTGCCAGCAGTGAAAGAGCGGGGGGATCCTACGAGCAGTACTTC

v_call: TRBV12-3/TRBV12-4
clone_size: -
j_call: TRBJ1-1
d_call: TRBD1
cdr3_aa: CASTQGGTEAFF
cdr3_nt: TGTGCCAGCACTCAGGGGGGCACTGAAGCTTTCTTT

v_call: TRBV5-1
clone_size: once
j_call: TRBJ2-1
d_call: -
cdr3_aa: CASSSREEWSYNEQFF
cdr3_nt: TGCGCCAGCAGCTCCAGGGAGGAGTGGTCCTACAATGAGCAGTTCTTC

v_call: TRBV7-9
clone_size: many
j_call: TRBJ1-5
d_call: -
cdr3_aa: CASSNKGNQPQHF
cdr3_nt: TGTGCCAGCAGTAATAAAGGGAATCAGCCCCAGCATTTT